This T cell receptor (beta chain) was recorded in a study of T cells in localized non-small cell lung cancer. This clone was seen only once. Its antigen is unidentified. Assay used: immunoSEQ multiplex PCR; TCRdb lists only in-frame clones, some missing. The sample has 45,000 to 60,000 clones, about nine tenths seen once. Points from the study as a whole: For the top 100 tumor clones, a median approximately 59 also appeared in adjacent lung. Overall survival was longer when the density of T cells in the blood was higher. Uninvolved adjacent lung showed the highest T cell clonality, exceeding tumor.

The V and J ends lost 0 bases and 6 bases respectively, with 15 bases between them. The CDR3 has 15 amino acids. Germline V gives CDR1 SGDLS, CDR2 YYNGEE. This sequence joins TRBV9 and TRBJ1-1; TRBD1 is a possible D gene (5 bases). Sequencing was performed on peripheral blood, taken before any cancer treatment. This receptor was identified in a woman aged 40-69 years with stage I lung adenocarcinoma. CDR3 coding DNA: TGTGCCAGCAGCGTAGCTGTGACAGTGGGCGCTGAAGCTTTCTTT. This encodes CASSVAVTVGAEAFF.